This entry lists 28 T cell receptor beta chains sequenced from one sample in a study of cytomegalovirus exposure and HLA in healthy donors. The data were produced by immunoSEQ multiplex PCR, yet TCRdb's version contains in-frame clones alone and is incomplete. The sample yields 90,000 to 130,000 clones, 70% to 90% seen once. Material: PBMCs. The receptors here all came from a woman aged 18-35 years in good health and CMV-seronegative.

The chain is built from TRBV28 and TRBJ1-2, with D unresolved. Looked up from germline, CDR1 is MDHEN and CDR2 is SYDVKM. The ends were cut back, 4 bases at V and 0 bases at J, with 15 bases in the middle. The CDR3 runs to 16 residues. The CDR3 DNA sequence: TGTGCCAGCAGTTCCGGTGCGTTTTCTTCTAACTATGGCTACACCTTC. Translated: CASSSGAFSSNYGYTF.

This clone was counted a single time. The CDR3 here is CANPPGAPYEQYF. CDR3 coding DNA: TGTGCCAATCCCCCGGGAGCCCCCTACGAGCAGTACTTC. V and J are TRBV6-4 and TRBJ2-7; perhaps TRBD2 as D (6 bases). Trimming removed 10 bases at V and 2 bases at J, with 15 bases between. CDR3 size: 13 residues. The germline V gene encodes CDR1 MRHNA and CDR2 SNTAGT.

J is TRBJ2-7 and V is TRBV5-1, with TRBD1 matching 8 bases. The germline gives CDR1 SGHRS, CDR2 YFSETQ. The CDR3 is 14 residues long. The junction had 2 bases not matched to a gene; V was cut back by 0 bases and J by 3 bases. The CDR3 protein is CASSLVGTGYEQYF. CDR3 bases: TGCGCCAGCAGCTTGGTTGGGACAGGCTACGAGCAGTACTTC.

Written as DNA, the CDR3 is TGTGCCAGCAGCTCTCAGGGTTACACTGAAGCTTTCTTT. Its translation: CASSSQGYTEAFF. The chain has TRBV11-2 and TRBJ1-1; a weak D match, TRBD1 (5 bases). V lost 4 bases to trimming and J lost 3 bases, with 9 bases between them. This CDR3 comprises 13 residues. In germline, CDR1 is SGHAT, CDR2 FQNNGV.

V usage is TRBV2 and J usage is TRBJ2-5; D gene uncertain. This CDR3 is built from 8 residues. The germline CDR1 and CDR2 sequences are SNHLY and FYNNEI. Deletions cut 7 bases from V and 14 bases from J, with 8 bases between. In DNA, the CDR3 is TGTGCCAGCATGTCCGGTTACTTC. This gives the protein CASMSGYF.

The chain links TRBV2 to TRBJ1-4; TRBD1 aligns across 7 bases. CDR3 length equals 12 residues. Germline CDR1 reads SNHLY; CDR2 reads FYNNEI. V trimming: 4 bases; J trimming: 10 bases; junction bases outside the gene matches: 3. The CDR3 reads CASSGQGGKLFF. The CDR3 DNA reads TGTGCCAGCAGTGGACAGGGCGGAAAACTGTTTTTT.

The rearrangement links TRBV9 to TRBJ2-1, with 12 bases lining up with TRBD2. Germline trimming cut 3 bases from V and 9 bases from J; bases unmatched to any gene: 13. Germline CDR1 and CDR2: SGDLS and YYNGEE. The length of the CDR3 is 17 residues. CDR3 DNA: TGTGCCAGCAGCGCAGGGACTAGCGGGTTCCCGGAGGCTGAGCAGTTCTTC. Translated, it gives CASSAGTSGFPEAEQFF. The full variable domain, rest sourced from reference TRBV9 and TRBJ2-1, is DSGVTQTPKHLITATGQRVTLRCSPRSGDLSVYWYQQSLDQGLQFLIQYYNGEERAKGNILERFSAQQFPDLHSELNLSSLELGDSALYFCASSAGTSGFPEAEQFFGPGTRLTVL.

J is TRBJ1-5 and V is TRBV7-9, with a possible D match to TRBD1 (6 bases). This CDR3 spans 17 amino acids. From germline, CDR1 is SEHNR and CDR2 FQNEAQ (reference sequence). With 5 bases removed from V and 3 bases from J, the gap between germline ends came to 20 bases. CDR3 in amino acids: CASSPGSPGHLNQPQHF. In DNA form, the CDR3 reads TGTGCCAGCAGCCCTGGCTCACCGGGACATCTCAATCAGCCCCAGCATTTT.

This chain uses TRBV2 with TRBJ2-2; 9 nucleotides agree with TRBD2. The CDR3 length is 16 residues. The junction had 7 bases not matched to a gene; V was cut back by 8 bases and J by 0 bases. Germline assignment: CDR1 SNHLY and CDR2 FYNNEI. CDR3 region: CASRWLAGSNTGELFF. The CDR3 DNA follows: TGTGCCAGCCGATGGCTAGCGGGGTCGAACACCGGGGAGCTGTTTTTT.

The chain combines TRBV27 with TRBJ2-7; D is unresolved. Germline V lookup: CDR1 MNHEY, CDR2 SMNVEV (reference sequence). The V end lost 4 bases, the J end lost 2 bases, and 12 bases lay between the germline ends. The CDR3 is made up of 14 amino acids. The CDR3 nucleotides are TGTGCCAGCAGTTACCACAGTACCGCCTACGAGCAGTACTTC. This gives the protein CASSYHSTAYEQYF.

The CDR3 bases are TGTGCCTGGAGTCACAGTCAGGTCGGAGAGACCCAGTACTTC. This encodes CAWSHSQVGETQYF. The chain couples TRBV30 to TRBJ2-5; D remains unclear. This CDR3 has 14 residues. In germline, CDR1 is GTSNPN, CDR2 SVGIG (reference sequence). The ends were cut back, 2 bases at V and 4 bases at J, with 14 bases in the middle.

CDR3 region: CASSSPGTSGGVKETQYF. CDR3 nucleotide sequence: TGTGCCAGCAGCTCCCCCGGGACTAGCGGGGGGGTTAAAGAGACCCAGTACTTC. V and J are TRBV7-9 and TRBJ2-5; 16 bases line up with TRBD2. The CDR3 is 18 amino acids. The V and J ends lost 4 bases and 3 bases, in that order; junction bases with no gene match: 8. Per germline, CDR1 SEHNR and CDR2 FQNEAQ (reference sequence).

The rearrangement joins TRBV6-4 to TRBJ1-5; 9 nucleotides match TRBD1. Germline V CDR1 and CDR2: MRHNA, SNTAGT. The CDR3 is made up of 16 amino acids. V was clipped by 10 bases and J by 2 bases; unmatched bases: 12. CDR3 protein: CATGVVWTGGNQPQHF. Written as DNA, the CDR3 is TGTGCCACCGGAGTTGTCTGGACAGGGGGCAATCAGCCCCAGCATTTT.

V and J are TRBV4-1 and TRBJ1-1, with 7 bases matching TRBD1. The CDR3 has 15 amino acids. J lost 3 bases, V lost 2 bases, and 6 bases had no gene match. Germline CDR1 and CDR2: MGHRA and YSYEKL. The chain's CDR3 is CASSQSRQGDTEAFF. Here the CDR3 DNA reads TGCGCCAGCAGCCAAAGTCGACAGGGTGACACTGAAGCTTTCTTT.

The V call is TRBV5-1, the J call TRBJ2-1, with 10 bases identical to TRBD2. The germline CDR1 and CDR2 sequences are SGHRS and YFSETQ. This CDR3 spans 16 amino acids. Trimming removed 4 bases from V and 8 bases from J; junction bases left unmatched: 12. In DNA, the CDR3 is TGCGCCAGCAGCCCCGGGACTAGCGCCGACGCTGATGAGCAGTTCTTC. Encoded protein: CASSPGTSADADEQFF.

The gene calls are TRBV19 and TRBJ2-3; 13 bases align to TRBD2. The CDR3 consists of 16 residues. Germline CDR1 and CDR2: LNHDA and SQIVND (reference sequence). With V trimmed by 4 bases and J by 10 bases, 11 bases remained unmatched. The DNA of the CDR3 is TGTGCCAGTAGTACTTGGACTAGCGGGGGAGACACACCGCAGTATTTT. Amino acids: CASSTWTSGGDTPQYF.

This chain uses TRBV27 with TRBJ2-5, with TRBD2 matching 14 bases. CDR1 and CDR2 (germline): MNHEY, SMNVEV (reference sequence). Losses at the gene ends were 0 bases for V and 5 bases for J; bases not matched to a gene: 14. This CDR3 is built from 20 residues. DNA of the CDR3: TGTGCCAGCAGTTTATCTCCGCTCGGACTAGCGGGGGGCCCGGGGGAGACCCAGTACTTC. This translates into CASSLSPLGLAGGPGETQYF.

The J gene is TRBJ1-4, the V gene TRBV7-9; no reliable D call. Per germline, CDR1 SEHNR and CDR2 FQNEAQ (reference sequence). V lost 5 bases and J 0 bases, leaving 16 bases between the germline ends. The CDR3 is made up of 17 amino acids. CDR3: CASSPATGFATNEKLFF. CDR3 coding DNA: TGTGCCAGCAGCCCAGCGACGGGATTTGCAACTAATGAAAAACTGTTTTTT.

CDR3 amino acids: CASSSSPGAGTQYF. The CDR3 bases are TGTGCCAGCAGCTCCTCACCGGGCGCGGGGACCCAGTACTTC. The V call is TRBV7-8, the J call TRBJ2-5, with D possibly TRBD2 on 5 matching bases. V shed 4 bases and J shed 7 bases, with 16 bases lying between them. CDR1 and CDR2 from the germline V gene are SGHVS and FQNEAQ. There are 14 residues in the CDR3.

Only a few counts were recorded for this clone. The rearrangement uses TRBV2 and TRBJ2-7, with TRBD2 matching over 9 bases. The V segment lost 9 bases and the J segment 0 bases; nucleotides outside the gene matches: 6. The CDR3 extends over 14 amino acids. CDR1 is SNHLY and CDR2 is FYNNEI in the germline V gene. CDR3 DNA sequence: TGTGCCAGTAGAGCGGGGGGTAGCTCCTACGAGCAGTACTTC. Translated, it gives CASRAGGSSYEQYF.

The V call is TRBV19, the J call TRBJ1-2, with a weak D call TRBD1 (5 bases). Trimming took 9 bases from V and 0 from J, leaving 17 bases between them. This CDR3 contains 15 residues. Germline values: CDR1 LNHDA, CDR2 SQIVND (reference sequence). CDR3 amino acids: CARRTSGLTNYGYTF. CDR3 bases: TGTGCCAGGAGGACATCTGGGCTTACTAACTATGGCTACACCTTC.

The gene calls are TRBV5-1 and TRBJ2-1; 11 bases agree with TRBD2. CDR1 SGHRS and CDR2 YFSETQ come from the germline V gene. The CDR3 is made up of 16 amino acids. Trimming removed 6 bases from V and 5 bases from J; junction bases left unmatched: 10. CDR3 sequence (DNA): TGCGCCAGCACTTACCCCCTAGCGGGGGGAAACAATGAGCAGTTCTTC. Translation gives CASTYPLAGGNNEQFF.

A few counts support this clone. V gene TRBV9 combines with J gene TRBJ2-7; D is undetermined. The CDR3 has 13 residues. The V gene lost 4 bases and the J gene lost 3 bases, with 11 bases spanning the gap. Germline V gene lookup returns CDR1 SGDLS and CDR2 YYNGEE. CDR3 sequence: CASSPRERYEQYF. As DNA, the CDR3 is TGTGCCAGCAGCCCCCGCGAACGCTACGAGCAGTACTTC. The full variable domain, completed using reference TRBV9 and TRBJ2-7, is DSGVTQTPKHLITATGQRVTLRCSPRSGDLSVYWYQQSLDQGLQFLIQYYNGEERAKGNILERFSAQQFPDLHSELNLSSLELGDSALYFCASSPRERYEQYFGPGTRLTVT.

The chain joins TRBV11-2 to TRBJ1-1; D is undetermined. Germline CDR1 reads SGHAT; CDR2 reads FQNNGV. V lost 0 bases, J lost 2 bases, and 4 bases lay in between. The CDR3 is 13 residues long. CDR3 nucleotide sequence: TGTGCCAGCAGCTTAGAACTTAACACTGAAGCTTTCTTT. Amino acids: CASSLELNTEAFF.

The V and J genes are TRBV27 and TRBJ2-7; possibly TRBD1 for D (5 bases). The CDR3 loop spans 14 amino acids. Germline loops: CDR1 MNHEY, CDR2 SMNVEV (reference sequence). V lost 5 bases and J 4 bases, leaving 15 bases between the germline ends. The CDR3 nucleotides read TGTGCCAGCAGTGCCAGGGTGAGTGGGTACGAGCAGTACTTC. This encodes CASSARVSGYEQYF.

The chain combines TRBV5-6 with TRBJ1-5; D gene uncertain. The V gene's germline CDR1 is SGHDT and CDR2 YYEEEE. The length of the CDR3 is 14 residues. Trimming cost V 4 bases and J 3 bases, with 11 bases left between them. In DNA form, the CDR3 reads TGTGCCAGCAGCCCAGGACTGATCAATCAGCCCCAGCATTTT. Protein sequence: CASSPGLINQPQHF.

The J gene is TRBJ1-6, the V gene TRBV27; perhaps TRBD1 as D (6 bases). The CDR3 loop spans 15 amino acids. V was cut by 6 bases and J by 8 bases, with 17 bases left in between. Germline V gives CDR1 MNHEY, CDR2 SMNVEV (reference sequence). CDR3 DNA: TGTGCCAGCAGCACCGACCCAGGGGAATATTCACCCCTCCACTTT. Residues: CASSTDPGEYSPLHF.

The chain carries TRBV7-9 and TRBJ1-1; weak D call: TRBD1 (5 bases). Germline values: CDR1 SEHNR, CDR2 FQNEAQ (reference sequence). Deletions cut 1 base from V and 10 bases from J, with 13 bases between. The CDR3 totals 13 residues. The DNA of the CDR3 is TGTGCCAGCAGCTTAGGCGGGACCCAGGGAGCTTTCTTT. Translation: CASSLGGTQGAFF.